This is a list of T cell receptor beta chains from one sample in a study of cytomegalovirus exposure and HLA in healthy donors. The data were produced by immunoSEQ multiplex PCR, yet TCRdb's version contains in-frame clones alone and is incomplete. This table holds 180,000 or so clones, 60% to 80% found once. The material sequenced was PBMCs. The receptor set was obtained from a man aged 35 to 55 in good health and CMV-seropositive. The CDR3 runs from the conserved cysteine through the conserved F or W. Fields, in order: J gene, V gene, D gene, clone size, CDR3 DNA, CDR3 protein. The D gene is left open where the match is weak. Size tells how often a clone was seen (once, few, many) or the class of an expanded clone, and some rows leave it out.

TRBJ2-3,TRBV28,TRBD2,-,TGTGCCAGCAGTCCCTCCGGGGGGGGAGGCGGTAGGGGCACAGATACGCAGTATTTT,CASSPSGGGGGRGTDTQYF
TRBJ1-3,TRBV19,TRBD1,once,TGTGCCAGTATAACAGGGGCTCAAAACTCTGGAAACACCATATATTTT,CASITGAQNSGNTIYF
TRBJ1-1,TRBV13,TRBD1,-,TGTGCCAGCAGCCCCACGGGACAGGCCAACACTGAAGCTTTCTTT,CASSPTGQANTEAFF
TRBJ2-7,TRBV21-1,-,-,TGTGCCAGCAGCATCCCGACCGGGACAGGGGATGTCGAGCAGTACTTC,CASSIPTGTGDVEQYF
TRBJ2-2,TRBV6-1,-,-,TGTGCCAGCAGTGGGCTCGGACTAAAACGAAACCTCACCGGGGAGCTGTTTTTT,CASSGLGLKRNLTGELFF
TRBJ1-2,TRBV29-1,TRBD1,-,TGCAGCGTTGGACAGGGAATGGAGAGTGGCTACACCTTC,CSVGQGMESGYTF
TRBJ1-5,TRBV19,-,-,TGTGCCAGTAGTCCTCTGGGCGGACACAATCAGCCCCAGCATTTT,CASSPLGGHNQPQHF
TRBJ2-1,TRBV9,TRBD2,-,TGTGCCAGCGGGGTAGCGGGACATCTTGAGCAGTTCTTC,CASGVAGHLEQFF
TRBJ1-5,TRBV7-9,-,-,TGTGCCAGCAGACAGGAGAATCGGCCCCAGCATTTT,CASRQENRPQHF
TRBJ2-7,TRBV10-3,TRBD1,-,TGTGCCATCAGTGACCTGGGACAGGGGTACGAGCAGTACTTC,CAISDLGQGYEQYF
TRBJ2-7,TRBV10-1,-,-,TGCGCCAGCAGTTGGGAGCCTGGGAGCGAGCAGTACTTC,CASSWEPGSEQYF
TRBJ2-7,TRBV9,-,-,TGTGCCAGCAGCCCACCAGGGATGACCTACGAGCAGTACTTC,CASSPPGMTYEQYF
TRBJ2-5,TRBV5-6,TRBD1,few,TGTGCCAGCAGCTATGTACAGGGGCACCAAGAGACCCAGTACTTC,CASSYVQGHQETQYF
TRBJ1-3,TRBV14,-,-,TGTGCCAGCAGCCAAATCGGCATGGCAGGGGAGTGGTTCGGTGGAAACACCATATATTTT,CASSQIGMAGEWFGGNTIYF
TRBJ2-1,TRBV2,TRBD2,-,TGTGCCAGCAGTGTAACTAGCGGGAGGGCCTATGAGCAGTTCTTC,CASSVTSGRAYEQFF
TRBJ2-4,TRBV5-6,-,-,TGTGCCAGCAGCTGGAGGTCAGAGTTAACAAAAAACATTCAGTACTTC,CASSWRSELTKNIQYF
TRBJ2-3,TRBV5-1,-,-,TGCGCCAGCAGCTCCCTCCCCGGGGATACGCAGTATTTT,CASSSLPGDTQYF
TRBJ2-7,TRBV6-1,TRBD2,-,TGTGCCAGCAGTGGAGGGACTACCCGAGAAGAGCAGTACTTC,CASSGGTTREEQYF
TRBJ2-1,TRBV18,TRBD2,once,TGTGCCAGCTCACCACTTTTGACTAGCGGGGCGGATGAGCAGTTCTTC,CASSPLLTSGADEQFF
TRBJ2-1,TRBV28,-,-,TGTGCCAGCAGCCCCCCCGCGCTTGAGCAGTTCTTC,CASSPPALEQFF
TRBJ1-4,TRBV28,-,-,TGTGCCAGCAGTGATGGGGGCGCTTCTGAAAAACTGTTTTTT,CASSDGGASEKLFF
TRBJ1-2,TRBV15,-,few,TGTGCCACCAGCAGAGGTTCAACTGGGGCCTCGGGTGGCTACACCTTC,CATSRGSTGASGGYTF
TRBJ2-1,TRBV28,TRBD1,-,TGTGCCAGCAGTGGACAGGGGAACAATGAGCAGTTCTTC,CASSGQGNNEQFF
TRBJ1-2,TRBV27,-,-,TGTGCCAGCAGTTTAGCCCCATTCAAAGCCTATGGCTACACCTTC,CASSLAPFKAYGYTF
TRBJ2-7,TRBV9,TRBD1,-,TGTGCCAGCAGCCCTCAGGGACAGCGGTCCTACGAGCAGTACTTC,CASSPQGQRSYEQYF
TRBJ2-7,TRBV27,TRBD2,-,TGTGCCAGCCGCGGGACTAGCGGGAGGGACGAGCAGTACTTC,CASRGTSGRDEQYF
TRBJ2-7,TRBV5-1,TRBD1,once,TGCGCCAGCAGCCCGACAGGGGGATCCTTGGAGCAGTACTTC,CASSPTGGSLEQYF
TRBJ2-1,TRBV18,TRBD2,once,TGTGCCAGCTCACCACAGGCTAGCGGGGGTTCGAGGAGTGAGCAGTTCTTC,CASSPQASGGSRSEQFF
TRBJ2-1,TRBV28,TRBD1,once,TGTGCCAGCAGTTTAAACCAGGGGGCTCGGAATGAGCAGTTCTTC,CASSLNQGARNEQFF
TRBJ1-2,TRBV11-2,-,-,TGTGCCAGCAGCCAAGGAGGCGAGGCGGTGATGTCCTACACCTTC,CASSQGGEAVMSYTF
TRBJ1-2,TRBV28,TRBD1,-,TGTGCCATCTTCTCCTCTGGACAGGGTAGTGGTGGCTACACCTTC,CAIFSSGQGSGGYTF
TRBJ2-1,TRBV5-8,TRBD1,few,TGTGCCAGCAGCCCTAAGAGAGGACAGGGTGGGTACAATGAGCAGTTCTTC,CASSPKRGQGGYNEQFF